Listed below are T cell receptor beta chains from one sample, sequenced in a study of cytomegalovirus exposure and HLA in healthy donors. Profiling relied on immunoSEQ multiplex PCR, and the TCRdb table lists in-frame clones only, not all of them. Here the sample spans approximately 180,000 clones, approximately 80% being singletons. The sample comprised PBMCs. Source of these receptors: a woman between 18 and 29 years old in good health and CMV-seropositive. The CDR3 runs from the conserved cysteine through the conserved F or W. A D gene is named only where the DNA matches it firmly. Only part of the rows carry a size: once, few, many, or a class if the clone is expanded.

j_call,cdr3_length,clone_size,d_call,v_call,cdr3_nt,cdr3_aa
TRBJ2-7,17,.,.,TRBV7-9,TGTGCCAGCAGCTTGACCCTCGACAGGACAAGCTCCTACGAGCAGTACTTC,CASSLTLDRTSSYEQYF
TRBJ1-6,14,.,TRBD1,TRBV19,TGTGCCAGCGGGACAGACCACTATAATTCACCCCTCCACTTT,CASGTDHYNSPLHF
TRBJ2-3,17,.,TRBD1,TRBV5-8,TGTGCCAGCAGCAAGAGGACAGGGACTCCCGGCACAGATACGCAGTATTTT,CASSKRTGTPGTDTQYF
TRBJ1-4,16,.,.,TRBV4-1,TGCGCCAGCAGCCCCGACGTGGGGGCGGGAGGGGAAAAACTGTTTTTT,CASSPDVGAGGEKLFF
TRBJ1-1,15,.,.,TRBV19,TGTGCCAGTAGTATAGGGGCAGGCCTAAACACTGAAGCTTTCTTT,CASSIGAGLNTEAFF
TRBJ2-3,15,few,TRBD1,TRBV28,TGTGCCAGCAGTAGGGACAGCCTGAGCACAGATACGCAGTATTTT,CASSRDSLSTDTQYF
TRBJ2-7,15,.,.,TRBV27,TGTGCCAGCAGTTTATATTCGGCCTCAGGGTACGAGCAGTACTTC,CASSLYSASGYEQYF
TRBJ2-7,15,once,TRBD2,TRBV27,TGTGCCAGCAGTCCATATGGGACTAGTAGGGACGAGCAGTACTTC,CASSPYGTSRDEQYF
TRBJ1-5,15,.,.,TRBV7-9,TGTGCCAGCAGCTTTTACAACAGGGAGTGCAAGCCCCAGCATTTT,CASSFYNRECKPQHF
TRBJ2-7,16,.,TRBD1,TRBV5-1,TGCGCCAGCAGCTTCCCCCGGACAGGGAACACCTACGAGCAGTACTTC,CASSFPRTGNTYEQYF
TRBJ2-1,16,.,TRBD1,TRBV4-1,TGCGCCAGCAGCCTTCAGGGGGAAGGGTCCTACAATGAGCAGTTCTTC,CASSLQGEGSYNEQFF
TRBJ1-1,13,medium-sized,.,TRBV7-6,TGTGCCAGCAGCGGGCAGGAAAACACTGAAGCTTTCTTT,CASSGQENTEAFF
TRBJ2-1,17,.,TRBD1,TRBV4-1,TGCGCCAGCAGCCTCACCTGGAGTACCCGACAGGGCAATGAGCAGTTCTTC,CASSLTWSTRQGNEQFF
TRBJ2-1,18,.,.,TRBV4-3,TGCGCCAGCAGCCAAGATTCAAACCGCCGGAGCTCCTACAATGAGCAGTTCTTC,CASSQDSNRRSSYNEQFF
TRBJ2-1,16,.,TRBD2,TRBV23-1,TGCGCCAGCAGCTTATTTACTAGCGGGGGGCCCAATGAGCAGTTCTTC,CASSLFTSGGPNEQFF
TRBJ1-1,17,.,.,TRBV6-4,TGTGCCAGCAGTGACTCCGGCTTGAAGGGGATGAACACTGAAGCTTTCTTT,CASSDSGLKGMNTEAFF
TRBJ2-1,12,.,.,TRBV7-2,TGTGCCAGCAGCTTAGAATCTTCGTTGCAGTTCTTC,CASSLESSLQFF
TRBJ2-1,15,.,TRBD2,TRBV5-5,TGTGCCAGCAGCCGGACTAGCGGGGACTACAATGAGCAGTTCTTC,CASSRTSGDYNEQFF
TRBJ1-2,14,.,TRBD1,TRBV19,TGTGCCAGTAGTATAGCGACAGGGACCTATGGCTACACCTTC,CASSIATGTYGYTF
TRBJ1-3,17,.,.,TRBV28,TGTGCCAGCAGTTCCCCGGCAGGGGATAACTCTGGAAACACCATATATTTT,CASSSPAGDNSGNTIYF
TRBJ1-1,15,.,.,TRBV15,TGTGCCACCAGCAGACGTGACAGATTGAACACTGAAGCTTTCTTT,CATSRRDRLNTEAFF
TRBJ2-7,15,.,TRBD2,TRBV30,TGTGCCTGGAGTTCCGGACTAGCGGGGCTCTACGAGCAGTACTTC,CAWSSGLAGLYEQYF
TRBJ1-2,16,.,.,TRBV6-5,TGTGCCAGCAGTTACCTCTTTCGGGGAGCAAACTATGGCTACACCTTC,CASSYLFRGANYGYTF
TRBJ2-1,15,.,TRBD2,TRBV6-4,TGTGCCAGCAGTGACCGACTAGCGGGGCCCAATGAGCAGTTCTTC,CASSDRLAGPNEQFF
TRBJ1-2,15,.,TRBD1,TRBV5-5,TGTGCCAGCAGCTTGTTTGGGACAGGGGGCTCTGGCTACACCTTC,CASSLFGTGGSGYTF
TRBJ1-3,17,.,.,TRBV5-4,TGTGCCAGCAGCCCGATAGGCACCCAGGGCGCTGGAAACACCATATATTTT,CASSPIGTQGAGNTIYF
TRBJ2-2,16,.,TRBD1,TRBV19,TGTGCCAGTAGTATATTAACAGGGGCGAACACCGGGGAGCTGTTTTTT,CASSILTGANTGELFF
TRBJ2-3,12,.,.,TRBV11-2,TGTGCCAGCAGCTTACATTCAGATACGCAGTATTTT,CASSLHSDTQYF
TRBJ2-5,15,.,TRBD2,TRBV7-3,TGTGCCAGCAGCTTAGGTGGGGGGGATCAAGAGACCCAGTACTTC,CASSLGGGDQETQYF
TRBJ1-5,15,.,TRBD1,TRBV19,TGTGCCAGTAGTATATCGACAGGGGGCGGTCAGCCCCAGCATTTT,CASSISTGGGQPQHF
TRBJ2-3,15,.,.,TRBV4-3,TGCGCCAGCAGCGCCGGGACTCCGGGCGCAGATACGCAGTATTTT,CASSAGTPGADTQYF
TRBJ2-2,15,.,TRBD2,TRBV14,TGTGCCAGCAGCGGACTAGAGTCGAACACCGGGGAGCTGTTTTTT,CASSGLESNTGELFF
TRBJ1-4,15,.,TRBD1,TRBV6-5,TGTGCCAGCAGTCCGGAGGGGGCGGTTAATGAAAAACTGTTTTTT,CASSPEGAVNEKLFF
TRBJ2-2,14,once,.,TRBV7-9,TGTGCCAGCAGCTTATTCAGGGGCGCCGGGGAGCTGTTTTTT,CASSLFRGAGELFF
TRBJ2-3,15,.,.,TRBV6-5,TGTGCCAGCAGTTCCCCTTGGGCTGGCACAGATACGCAGTATTTT,CASSSPWAGTDTQYF
TRBJ2-7,14,.,.,TRBV19,TGTGCCAGTAGTATGCTAGCGAGCTCCTACGAGCAGTACTTC,CASSMLASSYEQYF
TRBJ1-2,17,.,.,TRBV5-6,TGTGCCAGCAGCTTGCGGTGGGGGGGACCGCTGAACTATGGCTACACCTTC,CASSLRWGGPLNYGYTF
TRBJ1-2,16,.,.,TRBV21-1,TGTGCCAGCCGCGGGAATACGGGATTTAGGCTCTATGGCTACACCTTC,CASRGNTGFRLYGYTF
TRBJ1-3,16,once,TRBD1,TRBV9,TGTGCCAGCAGCCCCCTCGTGACAGGGGCTGGAAACACCATATATTTT,CASSPLVTGAGNTIYF
TRBJ1-4,13,.,.,TRBV5-4,TGTGCCAGCAGACAAGGACCGGGAGAAAAACTGTTTTTT,CASRQGPGEKLFF
TRBJ2-7,15,.,.,TRBV6-6,TGTGCCAGCAGTGGCTGGACAGCCCTCTCCTACGAGCAGTACTTC,CASSGWTALSYEQYF
TRBJ1-1,14,.,.,TRBV11-1,TGTGCCAGCGGGTATAGTGTCAGCGGGACTGAAGCTTTCTTT,CASGYSVSGTEAFF
TRBJ1-3,15,.,TRBD1,TRBV27,TGTGCCAGCAGTTTTACCTCGACAGGGGGAAACACCATATATTTT,CASSFTSTGGNTIYF
TRBJ1-6,15,.,.,TRBV16,TGTGCCAGCAGCCAAGACACACTTTTTAATTCACCCCTCCACTTT,CASSQDTLFNSPLHF
TRBJ2-2,19,.,TRBD1,TRBV18,TGTGCCAGCTCACCACTCGGGTTAAGGACAGGGGGCCACACCGGGGAGCTGTTTTTT,CASSPLGLRTGGHTGELFF
TRBJ2-3,17,.,.,TRBV7-9,TGTGCCAGCAGACGTCTACGGACAGCGGGGTTAGGGGATACGCAGTATTTT,CASRRLRTAGLGDTQYF